This TCR beta chain was found in a study of blood T cell repertoires in COVID-19. The wider study: T cells, B-cell-depleted T cells, or PBMCs supplied cDNA or gDNA.

Deletions cut 5 bases from V and 0 bases from J, with 11 bases between. CDR3 length: 15 amino acids. Germline V lookup: CDR1 LNHDA, CDR2 SQIVND (reference sequence). Per the authors' pipeline: From reference gene primer amplification, estimates of nucleated cell counts were derived. Clones were sequenced by immunoSEQ multiplex PCR, and TCRdb holds only the in-frame ones, with some missing. V, J and clone size derive from that table, while D and trimming were established from the DNA sequence. Among around 190,000 clones listed, roughly nine tenths were seen once. The material sequenced was peripheral blood. The chain has TRBV19 and TRBJ1-5, with no clear D. The sequence was collected from a man between 70 and 80 years old with active or convalescent COVID-19. The CDR3 spells CASSPPSYSNQPQHF. DNA of the CDR3: TGTGCCAGTAGTCCGCCTTCCTATAGCAATCAGCCCCAGCATTTT.